This is a list of T cell receptor beta chains from one sample in a study of T cells in Graves' hyperthyroidism and ophthalmopathy. TCRdb re-called the multiplex PCR reads with MiXCR, one entry per CDR3 protein. The sample lists 300,000 or so distinct CDR3 sequences, roughly 20% occurring once. Input material: blood. The receptors here all came from a woman aged 45-65 years with Graves' hyperthyroidism. CDR3s include the opening cysteine and the closing phenylalanine or tryptophan.

V gene,J gene,CDR3 protein
TRBV10-2,TRBJ1-6,CASSETKENSPLHF
TRBV6-2/TRBV6-3,TRBJ2-5,CASILAGQETQYF
TRBV19,TRBJ1-3,CASSMGLFGSGNTIYF
TRBV6-1,TRBJ1-1,CASSDRGGKAFF
TRBV20-1,TRBJ1-1,CSAKQGQLNTEAFF
TRBV29-1,TRBJ2-1,CSVEDLSLGEFF
TRBV2,TRBJ2-7,CASSPPEDSPYEQYF
TRBV7-8,TRBJ2-1,CASSLGSGGVSSYNEQFF
TRBV11-2,TRBJ2-1,CASSIRDGSYNEQFF
TRBV11-1,TRBJ2-3,CASSLGSRVGTDTQYF
TRBV7-2,TRBJ2-5,CASSLTGFQETQYF
TRBV20-1,TRBJ2-5,CSAQPRIGETQYF
TRBV6-1,TRBJ2-7,CASSEGVGREQYF
TRBV20-1,TRBJ2-3,CSASRRGGAAGGDTQYF
TRBV13,TRBJ1-1,CASSLEGWPTLTVRNSEAFF
TRBV28,TRBJ2-1,CASSFQLSSYNEQFF
TRBV19,TRBJ1-1,CASSIQTGGYEAFF
TRBV5-1,TRBJ2-3,CASSFMEVADTQYF
TRBV28,TRBJ2-1,CASRGQGARNEQFF
TRBV9,TRBJ2-7,CASSAGAGGSAEQYF
TRBV7-9,TRBJ1-1,CASSLDLEAFF
TRBV20-1,TRBJ1-6,CSARDQWGAVGNSPLHF
TRBV6-1,TRBJ1-5,CASSEAVRRVGNQPQHF
TRBV20-1,TRBJ2-1,CSASRGSSSYNEQFF
TRBV28,TRBJ2-5,CASQGLAGVQETQYF
TRBV28,TRBJ2-1,CASSPLFGLAGRGEQFF
TRBV30,TRBJ2-5,CAWNQGGETQYF